This T cell receptor beta chain was found in a study of CD8 T cells in ankylosing spondylitis. MiXCR, run by TCRdb on the 5' RACE reads, gives a single entry per CDR3 protein. The sample gives approximately 500,000 distinct CDR3 sequences, over 9.5% of which show up once; around 7% is in the top ten. This CDR3 has 15 residues. From germline, CDR1 is SGHRS and CDR2 YFSETQ. Study outcomes and limitations: Existing reports had already noted some motif variants in reactive arthritis synovial fluid and blood. Seemingly distinctive of ankylosing spondylitis blood was a TCR beta motif formed by eight highly homologous variants. Reports say disease-linked clones showed up significantly more in matched ankylosing spondylitis synovial fluid.

This clonotype was detected ten times or more. Its cognate antigen is unknown. Germline is not matched at one junction end, which may reflect a read error. This clonotype was obtained from a male donor with ankylosing spondylitis. This chain uses TRBV5-1 with TRBJ1-3, with no clear D. Sequencing input: blood, either unsorted or a sorted T cell fraction (not recorded which). The CDR3 loop reads CASSLSAGSGNTIYF. The DNA for the CDR3 is TGTGCCAGCAGCTTGTCCGCTGGCTCTGGAAACACCATATATTTT.